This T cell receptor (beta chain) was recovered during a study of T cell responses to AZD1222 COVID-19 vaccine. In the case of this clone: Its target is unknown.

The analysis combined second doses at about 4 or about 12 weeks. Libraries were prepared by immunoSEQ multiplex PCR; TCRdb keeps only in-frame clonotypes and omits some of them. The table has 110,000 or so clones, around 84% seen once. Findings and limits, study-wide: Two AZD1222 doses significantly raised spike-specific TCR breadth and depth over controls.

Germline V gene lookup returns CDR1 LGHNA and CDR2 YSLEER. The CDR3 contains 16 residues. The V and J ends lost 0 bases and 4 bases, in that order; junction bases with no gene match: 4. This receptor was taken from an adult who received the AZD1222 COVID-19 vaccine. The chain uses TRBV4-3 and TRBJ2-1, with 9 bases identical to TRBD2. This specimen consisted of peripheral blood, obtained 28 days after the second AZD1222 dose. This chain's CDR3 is CASSQEGSGGYNEQFF. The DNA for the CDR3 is TGCGCCAGCAGCCAAGAAGGTAGCGGGGGTTACAATGAGCAGTTCTTC.